Following are 14 T cell receptor beta chains from one sample sequenced in a study of T cells after yellow fever vaccination. MiXCR, applied by TCRdb to the 5' RACE reads, yields one record per CDR3 protein. Of around 320,000 distinct CDR3 sequences in the sample, about 10% were seen once. This specimen was CD4+ T cells sorted from PBMCs, taken 45 days after the yellow fever booster vaccination. These receptor sequences come from a man aged 18 to 30 who received the YFV17D yellow fever vaccine.

The chain is built from TRBV5-6 and TRBJ1-1; D not certain. This CDR3 contains 12 residues. The V end was cut by 2 bases, the J end by 3 bases, with 5 bases between. Per the germline V gene, CDR1 is SGHDT and CDR2 is YYEEEE. This CDR3 reads CASSLTYTEAFF. CDR3 nucleotide sequence: TGTGCCAGCAGCTTAACGTACACTGAAGCTTTCTTT.

The chain joins TRBV5-1 to TRBJ2-7; possible D gene TRBD2, 5 bases. There are 15 residues in the CDR3. In germline, CDR1 is SGHRS, CDR2 YFSETQ. Deletions cut 2 bases from V and 0 bases from J, with 12 bases between. The CDR3 loop is CASSFSLGSSYEQYF. The CDR3 DNA is TGCGCCAGCAGCTTTTCCCTGGGGAGCTCCTACGAGCAGTACTTC.

The rearrangement uses TRBV6-2 or TRBV6-3 and TRBJ2-7; 7 bases are a match to TRBD1. Germline loops: CDR1 MNHEY, CDR2 SVGEGT. The CDR3 has 16 residues. V gave up 2 bases and J gave up 2 bases; unmatched junction bases: 9. The CDR3 loop reads CASSYATLGQTYEQYV. Written as DNA, the CDR3 is TGTGCCAGCAGTTACGCGACCCTGGGACAGACCTACGAGCAGTACGTC.

In its sample, this clonotype was seen a few times. The genes are TRBV20-1 and TRBJ1-6; 10 nucleotides agree with TRBD1. Germline V gives CDR1 DFQATT, CDR2 SNEGSKA (reference sequence). The length of the CDR3 is 14 residues. V shed 5 bases, J shed 7 bases, and the junction held 5 bases outside the gene matches. This chain's CDR3 is CSAAPGQGNSPLHF. CDR3 nucleotides: TGCAGTGCTGCCCCGGGACAGGGGAATTCACCCCTCCACTTT.

This clonotype has a count of ten or more. The CDR3 here is CASRDRESSYNEQFF. DNA of the CDR3: TGTGCCAGCAGAGACAGGGAGAGCTCCTACAATGAGCAGTTCTTC. The chain joins TRBV6-6 to TRBJ2-1; 7 positions agree with TRBD1. The CDR3 totals 15 residues. The V segment lost 6 bases and the J segment 0 bases; nucleotides outside the gene matches: 5. Per the germline V gene, CDR1 is MNHNY and CDR2 is SVGAGI (reference sequence).

The chain has TRBV19 and TRBJ1-1; no firm D call. The germline gives CDR1 LNHDA, CDR2 SQIVND (reference sequence). The CDR3 length is 14 residues. V lost 10 bases and J 0 bases, leaving 15 bases between the germline ends. The chain's CDR3 is CATRTGNVNTEAFF. The CDR3 DNA follows: TGTGCCACTCGAACCGGGAATGTGAACACTGAAGCTTTCTTT.

This clonotype has a handful of counts. The J gene is TRBJ2-4, the V gene TRBV7-9; TRBD1 or TRBD2 may be the D gene (5 bases each). The germline V gene encodes CDR1 SEHNR and CDR2 FQNEAQ (reference sequence). V was clipped by 6 bases and J by 2 bases, with 11 bases between them. The CDR3 extends over 14 amino acids. This chain's CDR3 is CASSPTGPKNIQYF. The CDR3 DNA follows: TGTGCCAGCAGTCCGACGGGACCCAAAAACATTCAGTACTTC.

The rearrangement uses TRBV24-1 and TRBJ2-3, with TRBD1 matching 12 bases. CDR1 KGHDR and CDR2 SFDVKD come from the germline V gene. This CDR3 has 15 amino acids. V shed 7 bases, J shed 5 bases, and the junction held 6 bases outside the gene matches. CDR3 sequence reads: CATRGTGGEEDTQYF. In nucleotides, the CDR3 is TGTGCCACCAGAGGGACAGGGGGCGAGGAAGATACGCAGTATTTT.

This clonotype was recorded many times. This rearrangement joins TRBV5-1 to TRBJ2-1; maybe TRBD1 (6 bases). The CDR3 loop spans 14 amino acids. Trimming pared 4 bases from V and 8 bases from J, leaving 16 bases between. Germline V lookup: CDR1 SGHRS, CDR2 YFSETQ. The CDR3 sequence: CASSDGQLSDEQFF. CDR3 DNA: TGCGCCAGCAGCGACGGACAGCTTTCGGATGAGCAGTTCTTC.

In this sample, this clonotype turned up a few times. The chain recombines TRBV11-2 with TRBJ2-5; D not certain. Germline values: CDR1 SGHAT, CDR2 FQNNGV. V lost 5 bases to trimming and J lost 8 bases, with 15 bases between them. The CDR3 has 13 residues. The CDR3 nucleotides read TGTGCCAGCAGCCAGGACCAGGTCAGAACCCAGTACTTC. This encodes CASSQDQVRTQYF.

CDR3 amino acids: CASSEIGLPNSPLHF. The CDR3 DNA reads TGTGCCAGCAGTGAAATAGGGCTCCCGAATTCACCCCTCCACTTT. J is TRBJ1-6 and V is TRBV2; D gene unclear. V was pared by 2 bases and J by 7 bases, with 12 bases between. Germline assignment: CDR1 SNHLY and CDR2 FYNNEI. The CDR3 covers 15 residues.

A few counts support this clonotype. CDR3 region: CASSSNTIYF. DNA of the CDR3: TGTGCCAGCAGTTCAAACACCATATATTTT. The chain couples TRBV12-3 or TRBV12-4 to TRBJ1-3; no clear D gene. The ends were cut back, 4 bases at V and 6 bases at J, with 1 base in the middle. CDR3 length: 10 amino acids.

This clonotype has just a few counts. This rearrangement joins TRBV20-1 to TRBJ2-2; TRBD1 aligns across 11 bases. The V and J ends lost 0 bases and 7 bases, in that order; junction bases with no gene match: 7. The CDR3 is 16 amino acids. The germline gives CDR1 DFQATT, CDR2 SNEGSKA (reference sequence). The CDR3 region is CSARDFGQGAGGELFF. The CDR3 nucleotides are TGCAGTGCTAGAGACTTCGGACAGGGGGCTGGCGGGGAGCTGTTTTTT.

The rearrangement joins TRBV5-4 to TRBJ2-2, with 10 positions matching TRBD2. The CDR3 runs to 17 residues. Germline V CDR1 and CDR2: SGHNT, YYREEE (reference sequence). V gave up 4 bases and J gave up 7 bases; unmatched junction bases: 13. CDR3 loop: CASSPRGSGGAHGELFF. The DNA of the CDR3 is TGTGCCAGCAGCCCCCGGGGCAGCGGGGGGGCCCACGGGGAGCTGTTTTTT. The variable domain in full, with the rest retrieved from reference TRBV5-4 and TRBJ2-2, is ETGVTQSPTHLIKTRGQQVTLRCSSQSGHNTVSWYQQALGQGPQFIFQYYREEENGRGNFPPRFSGLQFPNYSSELNVNALELDDSALYLCASSPRGSGGAHGELFFGEGSRLTVL.